The 5 T cell receptor beta chains below were found in one sample sequenced in a study of control samples from healthy donors and cancer patients. Produced via immunoSEQ multiplex PCR; TCRdb's table is partial and in-frame only. The table records some 70,000 clones, about 83% of them present only once. The sample consisted of blood. These receptors originate from a man aged 55 to 70 in good health.

The chain is built from TRBV3-1 (or the pseudogene TRBV3-2) and TRBJ2-4; D call uncertain. This CDR3 contains 11 residues. Germline CDR1 LGHDT, CDR2 YNNKEL (reference sequence). Trimming pared 10 bases from V and 6 bases from J, leaving 10 bases between. The CDR3 nucleotides read TGTGCCACCTCCATCGCAAACATTCAGTACTTC. Translated: CATSIANIQYF.

This clone was counted a few times. J is TRBJ2-1 and V is TRBV2; 8 bases match TRBD2. The V segment lost 6 bases and the J segment 0 bases; nucleotides outside the gene matches: 13. From germline, CDR1 is SNHLY and CDR2 FYNNEI. CDR3 length: 18 residues. Here the CDR3 reads CASSAGLDYLSSYNEQFF. The CDR3, as DNA: TGTGCCAGCAGCGCGGGACTAGATTATTTGAGCTCCTACAATGAGCAGTTCTTC.

J is TRBJ2-2 and V is TRBV12-3 or TRBV12-4; D tentatively reads TRBD1 or TRBD2 (5 bases each). The CDR3 loop spans 13 amino acids. The V gene lost 0 bases and the J gene lost 6 bases, with 5 bases spanning the gap. For the CDR3, the DNA is TGTGCCAGCAGTTTAGCGGGACCCGGGGAGCTGTTTTTT. Translated: CASSLAGPGELFF.

V and J are TRBV19 and TRBJ2-7; no definite D call. Trimming took off 9 bases at V and 2 bases at J, with 14 bases between the two ends. The germline V gene has CDR1 LNHDA and CDR2 SQIVND (reference sequence). The CDR3 has 13 residues. The CDR3 spells CASSSVLTYEQYF. For the CDR3, the DNA is TGTGCCAGCTCGTCCGTCCTTACCTACGAGCAGTACTTC.

The chain has TRBV24-1 and TRBJ2-1; 7 nucleotides align to TRBD1. Trimming took 4 bases from V and 5 from J; bases not matched to a gene: 7. Germline lookup yields CDR1 KGHDR and CDR2 SFDVKD. The CDR3 is 15 residues long. The CDR3 sequence: CATSDPGQVDNEQFF. The CDR3 nucleotides are TGTGCCACCAGTGACCCTGGACAGGTCGACAATGAGCAGTTCTTC.